This T cell receptor beta chain was recovered during a study of blood T cell repertoires in COVID-19. The overall study: The United States, Italy and Spain were the sources of the acute and convalescent COVID-19 samples.

V shed 7 bases and J 3 bases; nucleotides not matched to a gene: 9. The CDR3 contains 15 residues. CDR1 is MDHEN, CDR2 SYDVKM, per germline. The method was immunoSEQ multiplex PCR; TCRdb's version includes in-frame clones alone and lacks a portion of them. The sample consists of roughly 90,000 clones, around four fifths of them appearing once. In this sample, this clone turned up once. This clonotype originated in a human donor in a cohort sampled during active COVID-19. The material sequenced was peripheral blood. This chain joins TRBV28 and TRBJ1-3, with 7 bases fitting TRBD1. CDR3 bases: TGTGCCAGCATTGGACAGGACAACTTTGGAAACACCATATATTTT. Translation: CASIGQDNFGNTIYF.